Below, 12 T cell receptor beta chains from the same sample are listed, as sequenced in a study of T cell repertoires in cytomegalovirus infection. TCRdb reprocessed the reads with MiXCR, giving one entry per CDR3 protein. The sample has 200,000 to 300,000 distinct CDR3 sequences, 9% to 15% seen once. Sequencing was performed on PBMCs. These receptors originate from a human donor in good health (CMV status not recorded). Some clones in this sample may be carry-over from other donors' samples.

This clonotype was observed many times. J is TRBJ2-5 and V is TRBV7-8; 16 positions match TRBD2. V dropped 3 bases and J dropped 5; count of bases not matched to a gene: 6. Germline CDR1 reads SGHVS; CDR2 reads FQNEAQ. This CDR3 spans 17 amino acids. CDR3 nucleotide sequence: TGTGCCAGCAGCTTGGGACTAGCGGGAGGGGGGGCGGAGACCCAGTACTTC. Protein: CASSLGLAGGGAETQYF. Full variable domain (missing parts from reference TRBV7-8 and TRBJ2-5): GAGVSQSPRYKVAKRGQDVALRCDPISGHVSLFWYQQALGQGPEFLTYFQNEAQLDKSGLPSDRFFAERPEGSVSTLKIQRTQQEDSAVYLCASSLGLAGGGAETQYFGPGTRLLVL.

For this clonotype: A much larger clone differs from this one at a single base, so this may be a read error. The chain couples TRBV6-8 to TRBJ1-2, with unresolved D. CDR1 MNHGY and CDR2 SAAAGT come from the germline V gene. The CDR3 is made up of 13 amino acids. The CDR3 is CGSSYSPLGGYTF. Written as DNA, the CDR3 is TGTGGCAGCAGTTACTCGCCCCTCGGAGGCTACACCTTC.

The chain recombines TRBV20-1 with TRBJ2-7; D might be TRBD1 (6 bases). Germline values: CDR1 DFQATT, CDR2 SNEGSKA (reference sequence). This CDR3 is 14 amino acids long. V shed 3 bases and J shed 3 bases, with 15 bases lying between them. The CDR3 spells CSASSGEYVYEQYF. DNA for the CDR3: TGCAGTGCTAGTTCAGGGGAGTATGTCTACGAGCAGTACTTC.

This clonotype was counted at least ten times. This chain uses TRBV28 with TRBJ1-6, with D possibly TRBD1 on 6 matching bases. CDR3 size: 12 residues. Germline loops: CDR1 MDHEN, CDR2 SYDVKM. Trimming took 7 bases from V and 12 from J, leaving 13 bases between them. In DNA, the CDR3 is TGTGCCAGCACGCGAAGGGGGGAACCCCTCCACTTT. Protein: CASTRRGEPLHF.

This chain joins TRBV12-3 or TRBV12-4 and TRBJ2-7; D may be TRBD2 (6 bases). The CDR3 sequence is 13 residues long. V was clipped by 10 bases and J by 3 bases, with 16 bases between them. CDR3 DNA sequence: TGTGCCACAGAGGGAGGTGGATACTACGAGCAGTACTTC. This codes for CATEGGGYYEQYF.

This rearrangement joins TRBV5-6 to TRBJ2-1; D is possibly TRBD1 or TRBD2 (5 bases each). Germline V lookup: CDR1 SGHDT, CDR2 YYEEEE. Trimming shortened V by 7 bases and J by 8 bases, and 16 bases separated the two germline ends. The CDR3 has 13 residues. CDR3 coding DNA: TGTGCCAGCGGGGTGGGGGATGGGTATGAGCAGTTCTTC. Protein sequence: CASGVGDGYEQFF.

This clonotype showed up just a few times. V usage is TRBV28 and J usage is TRBJ2-1; 15 nucleotides align to TRBD2. Germline CDR1 reads MDHEN; CDR2 reads SYDVKM. V lost 4 bases, J lost 0 bases, and 10 bases stayed unmatched. There are 20 residues in the CDR3. The CDR3 bases are TGTGCCAGCAGTTACGGTCGGACTAGCGGGAGGGGGCCCTCCTACAATGAGCAGTTCTTC. Translating it yields CASSYGRTSGRGPSYNEQFF.

The genes are TRBV7-6 and TRBJ2-5; D possibly matches TRBD1 or TRBD2 (6 bases each). CDR1 and CDR2 from the germline V gene are SGHVS and FNYEAQ. The germline V and J ends were trimmed by 5 bases and 7 bases, with 17 bases remaining between them. The CDR3 totals 14 residues. CDR3 coding DNA: TGTGCCAGCAGCCCGGGGGCGGCGGAGGGGACCCAGTACTTC. This encodes CASSPGAAEGTQYF. Full variable domain (missing parts from reference TRBV7-6 and TRBJ2-5): GAGVSQSPRYKVTKRGQDVALRCDPISGHVSLYWYRQALGQGPEFLTYFNYEAQQDKSGLPNDRFSAERPEGSISTLTIQRTEQRDSAMYRCASSPGAAEGTQYFGPGTRLLVL.

This clonotype was seen repeatedly, ten times or more. The chain is built from TRBV7-2 and TRBJ2-2; 11 bases line up with TRBD1. CDR3 length: 16 residues. Germline trimming cut 5 bases from V and 2 bases from J; bases unmatched to any gene: 4. Germline values: CDR1 SGHTA, CDR2 FQGNSA. CDR3 residues: CASSLGTGGNTGELFF. Written as DNA, the CDR3 is TGTGCCAGCAGCCTTGGGACAGGGGGTAACACCGGGGAGCTGTTTTTT.

Concerning this clonotype itself: This sequence may be a read error, since a much larger clone differs from it by one base. The chain recombines TRBV7-9 with TRBJ1-2, with D perhaps matching TRBD1 (6 bases). The germline V gene has CDR1 SEHNR and CDR2 FQNEAQ (reference sequence). The CDR3 covers 15 residues. CDR3: CASSTPEGGAYGSTF. CDR3 coding DNA: TGTGCCAGCAGCACACCGGAGGGGGGAGCCTATGGCTCCACCTTC.

This clonotype was observed at least ten times. The chain links TRBV7-2 to TRBJ2-1, with TRBD2 identical over 11 bases. The CDR3 sequence is 16 residues long. Germline V CDR1 and CDR2: SGHTA, FQGNSA. With 2 bases clipped from V and 5 bases from J, the junction kept 5 bases outside the gene matches. CDR3 sequence (DNA): TGTGCCAGCAGCTTACCGGGACTAGCGGCAAACAATGAGCAGTTCTTC. It specifies CASSLPGLAANNEQFF.

This clonotype was counted between two and nine times. The rearrangement links TRBV29-1 to TRBJ1-4, with 7 bases aligning to TRBD1. This CDR3 has 13 residues. The junction had 10 bases not matched to a gene; V was cut back by 7 bases and J by 8 bases. The germline gives CDR1 SQVTM, CDR2 ANQGSEA. CDR3 in DNA: TGCAGCGGCCGGGACAGAGAGGGAGAAAAACTGTTTTTT. It is translated as CSGRDREGEKLFF. Using reference TRBV29-1 and TRBJ1-4 for the parts outside the CDR3, the full variable domain is SAVISQKPSRDICQRGTSLTIQCQVDSQVTMMFWYRQQPGQSLTLIATANQGSEATYESGFVIDKFPISRPNLTFSTLTVSNMSPEDSSIYLCSGRDREGEKLFFGSGTQLSVL.